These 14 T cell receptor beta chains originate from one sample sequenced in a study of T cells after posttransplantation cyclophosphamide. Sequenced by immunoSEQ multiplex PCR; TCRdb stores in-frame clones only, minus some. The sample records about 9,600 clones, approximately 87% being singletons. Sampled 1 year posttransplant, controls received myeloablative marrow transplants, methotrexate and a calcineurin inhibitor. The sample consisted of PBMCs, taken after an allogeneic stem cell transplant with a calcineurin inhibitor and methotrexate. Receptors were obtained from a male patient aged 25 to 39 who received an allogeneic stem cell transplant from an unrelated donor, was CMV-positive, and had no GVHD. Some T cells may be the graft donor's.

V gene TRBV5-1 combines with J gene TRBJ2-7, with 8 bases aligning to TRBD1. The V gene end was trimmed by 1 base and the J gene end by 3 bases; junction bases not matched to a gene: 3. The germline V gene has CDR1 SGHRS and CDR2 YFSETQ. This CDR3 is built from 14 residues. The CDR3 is CASSLPGTGYEQYF. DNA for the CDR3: TGCGCCAGCAGCTTGCCGGGGACAGGCTACGAGCAGTACTTC.

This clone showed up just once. The CDR3 DNA is TGCGCCAGCAGCCAAGGAGGACTAGCGGGAGGGGGGTCGGAGACCCAGTACTTC. Translated: CASSQGGLAGGGSETQYF. This chain links TRBV4-1 with TRBJ2-5, with 15 positions matching TRBD2. This CDR3 is 18 amino acids long. Germline loops: CDR1 MGHRA, CDR2 YSYEKL. With 1 base clipped from V and 5 bases from J, the junction kept 8 bases outside the gene matches.

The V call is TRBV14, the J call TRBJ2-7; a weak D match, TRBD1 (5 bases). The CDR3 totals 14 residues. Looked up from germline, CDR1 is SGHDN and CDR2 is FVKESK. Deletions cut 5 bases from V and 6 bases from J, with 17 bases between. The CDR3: CASSFRQRIGEQYF. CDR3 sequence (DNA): TGTGCCAGCAGCTTCAGACAGCGTATTGGCGAGCAGTACTTC.

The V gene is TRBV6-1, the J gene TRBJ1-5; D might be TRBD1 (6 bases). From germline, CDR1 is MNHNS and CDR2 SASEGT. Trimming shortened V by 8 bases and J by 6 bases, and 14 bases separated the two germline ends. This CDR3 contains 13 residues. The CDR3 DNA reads TGTGCCAGCTCCCAGGGGAAGGGTCAGCCCCAGCATTTT. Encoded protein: CASSQGKGQPQHF.

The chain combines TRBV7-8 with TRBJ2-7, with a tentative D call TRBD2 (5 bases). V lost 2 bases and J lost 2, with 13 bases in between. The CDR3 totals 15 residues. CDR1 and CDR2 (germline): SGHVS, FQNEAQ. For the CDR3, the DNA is TGTGCCAGCAGCTTATTGGCCCTAGCTCCCTACGAGCAGTACGTC. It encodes CASSLLALAPYEQYV.

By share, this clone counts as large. CDR3 sequence: CASNELLGTDTQYF. CDR3 sequence (DNA): TGTGCCAGTAACGAGCTGCTGGGCACAGATACGCAGTATTTT. The chain employs TRBV19 and TRBJ2-3; D ambiguous. This CDR3 comprises 14 residues. Trimming shortened V by 7 bases and J by 1 base, and 12 bases separated the two germline ends. CDR1 is LNHDA and CDR2 is SQIVND in the germline V gene (reference sequence).

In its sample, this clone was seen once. The CDR3 region is CASSEPSEGWDTEAFF. The CDR3, as DNA: TGCGCCAGCAGTGAGCCCTCGGAGGGGTGGGATACTGAAGCTTTCTTT. V usage is TRBV10-2 and J usage is TRBJ1-1, with a possible D match to TRBD1 (5 bases). Germline lookup yields CDR1 WSHSY and CDR2 SAAADI. CDR3 length equals 16 residues. Trimming removed 2 bases from V and 5 bases from J, with 18 bases in between.

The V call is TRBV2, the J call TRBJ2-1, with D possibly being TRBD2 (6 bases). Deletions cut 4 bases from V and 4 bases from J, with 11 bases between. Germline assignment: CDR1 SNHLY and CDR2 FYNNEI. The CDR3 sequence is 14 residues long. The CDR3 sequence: CASSVGRSYNEQFF. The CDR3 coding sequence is TGTGCCAGCAGTGTCGGGAGATCTTACAATGAGCAGTTCTTC.

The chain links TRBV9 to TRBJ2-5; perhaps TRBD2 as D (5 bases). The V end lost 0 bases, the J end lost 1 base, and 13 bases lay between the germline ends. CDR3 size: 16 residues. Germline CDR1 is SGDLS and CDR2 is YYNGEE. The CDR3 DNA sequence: TGTGCCAGCAGCGTAGGGACTGGGGTCTCCCAAGAGACCCAGTACTTC. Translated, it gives CASSVGTGVSQETQYF.

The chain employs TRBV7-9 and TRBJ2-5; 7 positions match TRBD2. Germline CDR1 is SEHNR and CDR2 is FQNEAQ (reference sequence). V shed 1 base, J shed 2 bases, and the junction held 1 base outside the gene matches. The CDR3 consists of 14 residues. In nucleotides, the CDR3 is TGTGCCAGCAGCTTAGTGGGGGGGCAAGAGACCCAGTACTTC. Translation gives CASSLVGGQETQYF.

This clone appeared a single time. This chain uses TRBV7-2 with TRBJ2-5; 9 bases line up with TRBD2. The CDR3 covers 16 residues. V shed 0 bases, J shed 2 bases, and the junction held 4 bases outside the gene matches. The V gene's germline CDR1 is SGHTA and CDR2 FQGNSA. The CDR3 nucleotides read TGTGCCAGCAGCTTAGCGGGCCTAGCGGGGCAAGAGACCCAGTACTTC. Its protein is CASSLAGLAGQETQYF.

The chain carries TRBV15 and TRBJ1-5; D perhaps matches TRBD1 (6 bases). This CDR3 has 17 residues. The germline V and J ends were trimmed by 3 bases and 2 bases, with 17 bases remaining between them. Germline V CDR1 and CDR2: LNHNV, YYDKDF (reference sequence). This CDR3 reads CATSRPAGGRGNQPQHF. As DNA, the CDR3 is TGTGCCACCAGCAGGCCTGCGGGGGGCCGTGGCAATCAGCCCCAGCATTTT.

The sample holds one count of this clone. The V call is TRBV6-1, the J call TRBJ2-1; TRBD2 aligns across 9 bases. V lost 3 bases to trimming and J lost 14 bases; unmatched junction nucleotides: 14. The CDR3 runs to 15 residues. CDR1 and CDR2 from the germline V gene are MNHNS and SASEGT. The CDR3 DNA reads TGTGCCAGCAGTGAGGGGGGGGGACTAGCAGTGATGAAGTTCTTC. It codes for CASSEGGGLAVMKFF.

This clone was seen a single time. In DNA form, the CDR3 reads TGTGCCAGCTCACCAACAGGGGGCTTGAACACTGAAGCTTTCTTT. Protein sequence: CASSPTGGLNTEAFF. V and J are TRBV18 and TRBJ1-1; TRBD1 aligns across 9 bases. Germline values: CDR1 KGHSH, CDR2 LQKENI. Trimming cost V 2 bases and J 0 bases; bases outside gene matches: 1. The CDR3 runs to 15 residues.